The 14 T cell receptor beta chains below all came from one sample that was sequenced in a study of a mutant IDH1 vaccine in newly diagnosed glioma. Sequenced by immunoSEQ multiplex PCR; TCRdb stores in-frame clones only, minus some. The sample yields some 70,000 clones, 79% seen once. Time point noted: baseline, week 1 (first vaccination visit). Treatment defined: pre-vaccination baseline after standard-of-care therapy. The input for sequencing was PBMCs, taken from a glioma patient treated with radiotherapy, temozolomide or both. Receptors were obtained from a man aged 45-65 years with glioma.

This clone was counted once. The chain recombines TRBV19 with TRBJ2-3; 7 bases are shared with TRBD2. The V and J ends lost 11 bases and 6 bases, in that order; junction bases with no gene match: 17. Germline V gene sequence: CDR1 LNHDA, CDR2 SQIVND (reference sequence). This CDR3 comprises 15 residues. CDR3 loop: CAYPRVYLTSDTQYF. In DNA, the CDR3 is TGTGCCTATCCCCGGGTGTATTTGACTAGCGATACGCAGTATTTT.

The chain carries TRBV5-1 and TRBJ2-7, with D maybe TRBD2 (6 bases). The CDR3 has 14 amino acids. Trimming removed 0 bases at V and 0 bases at J, with 7 bases between. CDR1 and CDR2 from the germline V gene are SGHRS and YFSETQ. This chain's CDR3 is CASSLDGSSYEQYF. Written as DNA, the CDR3 is TGCGCCAGCAGCTTGGACGGGAGCTCCTACGAGCAGTACTTC.

The genes are TRBV7-8 and TRBJ1-1; 7 bases fit TRBD1. The germline gives CDR1 SGHVS, CDR2 FQNEAQ. CDR3 size: 13 residues. Losses at the gene ends were 4 bases for V and 9 bases for J; bases not matched to a gene: 8. CDR3 residues: CASSWGGQTKAFF. As DNA, the CDR3 is TGTGCCAGCAGCTGGGGGGGACAGACTAAAGCTTTCTTT.

This sequence joins TRBV28 and TRBJ1-4; D perhaps matches TRBD1 (6 bases). CDR3 length: 14 amino acids. The germline gives CDR1 MDHEN, CDR2 SYDVKM. Between the trimmed V and J ends, which lost 7 bases and 8 bases, there was a span of 17 bases. The CDR3 reads CASTLRQGREKLFF. CDR3 sequence (DNA): TGTGCCAGCACCCTAAGGCAGGGGCGCGAAAAACTGTTTTTT.

This clone was picked up one time. The chain employs TRBV5-6 and TRBJ1-2; 7 positions match TRBD1. J was trimmed by 3 bases and V by 3 bases; bases with no gene match: 8. There are 15 residues in the CDR3. Germline V gives CDR1 SGHDT, CDR2 YYEEEE. For the CDR3, the DNA is TGTGCCAGCAGCTCGCTAACCGGGACAGACTATGGCTACACCTTC. Protein: CASSSLTGTDYGYTF.

This chain uses TRBV11-2 with TRBJ2-5; D may be TRBD1 or TRBD2 (5 bases each). CDR3 size: 14 residues. Germline CDR1 SGHAT, CDR2 FQNNGV. V lost 5 bases and J 4 bases, leaving 14 bases between the germline ends. The CDR3: CASSPRGVGETQYF. CDR3 sequence (DNA): TGTGCCAGCAGCCCTAGAGGGGTAGGAGAGACCCAGTACTTC.

The chain has TRBV19 and TRBJ1-1; D remains ambiguous. In germline, CDR1 is LNHDA, CDR2 SQIVND (reference sequence). This CDR3 contains 12 residues. Trimming took off 6 bases at V and 2 bases at J, with 7 bases between the two ends. The CDR3 reads CASRDLNTEAFF. The CDR3 DNA sequence: TGTGCCAGTAGGGACCTAAACACTGAAGCTTTCTTT.

The chain recombines TRBV6-5 with TRBJ2-3; D might be TRBD1 (6 bases). Germline V gives CDR1 MNHEY, CDR2 SVGAGI. The CDR3 has 12 amino acids. Trimming left V 5 bases short and J 4 bases short, with 7 bases between. The CDR3 sequence: CASSPGADTQYF. In DNA form, the CDR3 reads TGTGCCAGCAGTCCAGGGGCAGATACGCAGTATTTT.

The chain carries TRBV7-9 and TRBJ2-7; D remains unclear. Germline V gives CDR1 SEHNR, CDR2 FQNEAQ (reference sequence). The V end was cut by 1 base, the J end by 6 bases, with 7 bases between. This CDR3 comprises 12 residues. The CDR3 sequence is CASSLEGGEQYF. Here the CDR3 DNA reads TGTGCCAGCAGCTTAGAGGGTGGCGAGCAGTACTTC. Full variable domain (missing parts from reference TRBV7-9 and TRBJ2-7): DTGVSQNPRHKITKRGQNVTFRCDPISEHNRLYWYRQTLGQGPEFLTYFQNEAQLEKSRLLSDRFSAERPKGSFSTLEIQRTEQGDSAMYLCASSLEGGEQYFGPGTRLTVT.

The chain uses TRBV6-1 and TRBJ1-4, with TRBD1 matching over 7 bases. The V gene's germline CDR1 is MNHNS and CDR2 SASEGT. The V and J ends lost 3 bases and 5 bases, in that order; junction bases with no gene match: 6. The CDR3 runs to 15 residues. CDR3 DNA: TGTGCCAGCAGTGAGTTACAGGGGTTCAATGAAAAACTGTTTTTT. It encodes CASSELQGFNEKLFF.

The chain employs TRBV28 and TRBJ1-1; D might be TRBD1 (6 bases). The germline V gene encodes CDR1 MDHEN and CDR2 SYDVKM. V lost 6 bases, J lost 3 bases, and 11 bases lay in between. This CDR3 has 13 residues. The CDR3 reads CASSLQGYTEAFF. The CDR3 DNA reads TGTGCCAGCAGCCTACAGGGATACACTGAAGCTTTCTTT.

CDR3: CSSRTQNTEAFF. The CDR3, as DNA: TGCAGCTCAAGGACCCAGAACACTGAAGCTTTCTTT. The chain links TRBV29-1 to TRBJ1-1; no reliable D call. Trimming pared 8 bases from V and 1 base from J, leaving 11 bases between. The CDR3 loop spans 12 amino acids. CDR1 and CDR2 (germline): SQVTM, ANQGSEA.

The chain combines TRBV5-5 with TRBJ2-7, with 7 bases lining up with TRBD1. V lost 0 bases to trimming and J lost 4 bases; unmatched junction nucleotides: 4. The CDR3 has 14 amino acids. The germline gives CDR1 SGHKS, CDR2 YYEKEE (reference sequence). CDR3 bases: TGTGCCAGCAGCTTGGGTGGGGACAGTTACGAGCAGTACTTC. Translating gives CASSLGGDSYEQYF.

A single count supports this clone. The V gene is TRBV5-4, the J gene TRBJ2-7; the match to TRBD1 covers 8 bases. In germline, CDR1 is SGHNT, CDR2 YYREEE (reference sequence). This CDR3 is built from 14 residues. Losses at the gene ends were 3 bases for V and 3 bases for J; bases not matched to a gene: 5. Here the CDR3 DNA reads TGTGCCAGCAGCTCCGACAGGGGAGGCTACGAGCAGTACTTC. Its translation is CASSSDRGGYEQYF.